This entry features one T cell receptor (beta chain) sequence. TCRdb called the RT-PCR reads again in MiXCR, with one record for every CDR3 protein. The table includes about 11,000 distinct CDR3 sequences, about 20% detected once. Trimming shortened V by 3 bases and J by 10 bases, and 19 bases separated the two germline ends. CDR3 length: 15 residues. Germline assignment: CDR1 DFQATT and CDR2 SNEGSKA (reference sequence). These data belong to a study of patients and donors after allogeneic stem cell transplantation. What was sequenced was blood, either unsorted or a sorted T cell fraction (not recorded which). The sequence was collected from a human donor who was either an allogeneic HSCT recipient or a stem cell or donor lymphocyte infusion donor (not recorded which). It is not recorded whose cells these are; they may come from a transplant donor. The chain has TRBV20-1 and TRBJ1-6; TRBD1 is a possible D gene (6 bases). This chain's CDR3 is CSASRGGRTGSPLHF. The CDR3 DNA sequence: TGCAGTGCTAGTCGGGGGGGCCGAACCGGCTCACCCCTCCACTTT.